Following are 15 T cell receptor beta chains from one sample sequenced in a study of T cells after yellow fever vaccination (dated by TCRdb to 2018 to 2020). Library method: 5' RACE. TCRdb shows the sequencer as Illumina NovaSeq 6000. TCRdb itself trimmed the public reads at Q25 with fastp, ran MiXCR and retained productive beta chains. Each record represents a unique CDR3 protein, reported with the most common genes and DNA among its rows. The table for this sample lists 250,000 or so distinct CDR3 sequences; more than 3.5% of them were counted only once. The ten top clones hold 15% to 20% of the sample. What this sample's treatment or condition label stands for: live attenuated yellow fever vaccine strain. Sequenced material: PBMCs, taken 15 days after the yellow fever booster vaccination. The receptor source for this set is a man between 18 and 35 years old who received the YFV17D yellow fever vaccine.

Ten or more counts support this clonotype. J is TRBJ2-6 and V is TRBV7-9, with D perhaps matching TRBD1 or TRBD2 (5 bases each). Trimming shortened V by 7 bases and J by 3 bases, and 19 bases separated the two germline ends. CDR1 is SEHNR, CDR2 FQNEAQ, per germline (reference sequence). The CDR3 has 17 residues. This chain's CDR3 is CASTPGPGAGGANVLTF. For the CDR3, the DNA is TGTGCCAGCACCCCCGGCCCCGGGGCTGGTGGGGCCAACGTCCTGACTTTC.

CDR3 region: CASSLMSGSPLHF. The DNA for the CDR3 is TGTGCCAGCAGCTTAATGAGCGGGTCACCCCTCCACTTT. The J gene is TRBJ1-6, the V gene TRBV7-3, with D unclear. The CDR3 is 13 residues long. Between the trimmed V and J ends, which lost 1 base and 10 bases, there was a span of 8 bases. Germline CDR1 SGHTA, CDR2 FQGTGA.

Ten or more counts support this clonotype. The rearrangement uses TRBV14 and TRBJ2-5, with D tentatively TRBD1 (6 bases). V was clipped by 3 bases and J by 7 bases, with 18 bases between them. Germline V lookup: CDR1 SGHDN, CDR2 FVKESK. This CDR3 is 15 amino acids long. For the CDR3, the DNA is TGTGCCAGCAGCCAGGCCCGGGACACCCTCGGGACCCAGTACTTC. It yields the protein CASSQARDTLGTQYF.

This clonotype occurred many times. The V call is TRBV7-9, the J call TRBJ1-6, with 8 bases fitting TRBD1. Germline V gives CDR1 SEHNR, CDR2 FQNEAQ (reference sequence). Trimming at V came to 5 bases and at J to 0 bases, leaving 6 bases not matched to a gene. The CDR3 extends over 17 amino acids. The CDR3 sequence is CASSNGQGTSYNSPLHF. CDR3 nucleotides: TGTGCCAGCAGCAACGGACAGGGAACCTCCTATAATTCACCCCTCCACTTT.

This clonotype occurred many times. J is TRBJ2-5 and V is TRBV29-1, with D tentatively TRBD2 (6 bases). The CDR3 has 13 residues. Trimming took off 7 bases at V and 5 bases at J, with 17 bases between the two ends. Germline V gene lookup returns CDR1 SQVTM and CDR2 ANQGSEA. CDR3 protein: CSARGSWGETQYF. In DNA, the CDR3 is TGCAGCGCCCGGGGGTCCTGGGGGGAGACCCAGTACTTC.

The sample holds a few counts of this clonotype. CDR3 DNA: TGTGCCAGCAACGAGGGAAGGGCTGAAGCTTTCTTT. As protein: CASNEGRAEAFF. This chain joins TRBV12-3 or TRBV12-4 and TRBJ1-1; D not certain. CDR3 length: 12 residues. V was trimmed by 7 bases and J by 6 bases, leaving 12 bases between them.

The table lists this clonotype with many counts. The genes are TRBV20-1 and TRBJ2-2; D is unresolved. V was cut by 3 bases and J by 7 bases, with 12 bases left in between. Germline CDR1 is DFQATT and CDR2 is SNEGSKA (reference sequence). There are 13 residues in the CDR3. CDR3 coding DNA: TGCAGTGCTAGTAACTATGTCGACGGGGAGCTGTTTTTT. Translating it yields CSASNYVDGELFF.

This clonotype was counted many times. The J gene is TRBJ2-2, the V gene TRBV5-1, with D uncertain. V was cut by 0 bases and J by 0 bases, with 6 bases left in between. Germline values: CDR1 SGHRS, CDR2 YFSETQ. The CDR3 runs to 15 residues. Written as DNA, the CDR3 is TGCGCCAGCAGCTTGGTCGTCCCGAACACCGGGGAGCTGTTTTTT. Translation gives CASSLVVPNTGELFF.

On this clonotype: The germline gene is not matched at one end of the junction; a read error may be the cause. V usage is TRBV5-4 and J usage is TRBJ1-4; possibly TRBD1 for D (6 bases). Per the germline V gene, CDR1 is SGHNT and CDR2 is YYREEE (reference sequence). This CDR3 spans 14 amino acids. The CDR3 sequence is CASSLGQDNEKLSF. The CDR3 DNA reads as TGTGCCAGCAGCTTGGGACAGGATAATGAAAAACTGTCTTTT.

This clonotype was detected many times. V and J are TRBV18 and TRBJ2-7; the D is unclear. V lost 3 bases and J lost 2, with 8 bases in between. Germline V gene lookup returns CDR1 KGHSH and CDR2 LQKENI. The CDR3 has 13 residues. The CDR3 coding sequence is TGTGCCAGCTCACCGGACGGTGCCTACGAGCAGTACTTC. Protein: CASSPDGAYEQYF.

This clonotype was seen a few times. V is TRBV2 and J is TRBJ1-1, with unresolved D. CDR3 length: 14 amino acids. The V gene lost 3 bases and the J gene lost 2 bases, with 10 bases spanning the gap. The germline V gene has CDR1 SNHLY and CDR2 FYNNEI. Here the CDR3 DNA reads TGTGCCAGCAGTGATCGCACAGATAACACTGAAGCTTTCTTT. Translated: CASSDRTDNTEAFF.

This chain joins TRBV28 and TRBJ2-1; TRBD1 matches at 9 bases. The germline gives CDR1 MDHEN, CDR2 SYDVKM. The V gene end was trimmed by 5 bases and the J gene end by 7 bases; junction bases not matched to a gene: 6. This CDR3 is built from 14 residues. The CDR3 loop is CASSPGTGRNEQFF. The CDR3 DNA follows: TGTGCCAGCAGTCCCGGGACAGGGCGGAATGAGCAGTTCTTC.

The CDR3 coding sequence is TGCGCCAGCAGCCAATTTAGCGGGGGGGCAGATACGCAGTATTTT. Translation gives CASSQFSGGADTQYF. The chain joins TRBV4-3 to TRBJ2-3, with TRBD2 identical over 11 bases. Germline CDR1 and CDR2: LGHNA and YSLEER. The CDR3 is made up of 15 amino acids. Trimming took 2 bases from V and 4 from J; bases not matched to a gene: 2.

In this sample, this clonotype turned up many times. The chain combines TRBV5-1 with TRBJ1-1; no clear D gene. Germline-derived CDR1 and CDR2 are SGHRS and YFSETQ. The CDR3 covers 12 residues. Trimming left V 4 bases short and J 8 bases short, with 12 bases between. CDR3 protein: CASSRAPREAFF. DNA of the CDR3: TGCGCCAGCAGCCGGGCCCCTCGCGAAGCTTTCTTT.

This clonotype was detected ten times or more. The rearrangement links TRBV7-2 to TRBJ1-1; D is unresolved. Germline V lookup: CDR1 SGHTA, CDR2 FQGNSA. Trimming stripped 6 bases from V and 3 bases from J, with 14 bases between. CDR3 length: 14 residues. CDR3 loop: CASSSQLAYTEAFF. CDR3 in DNA: TGTGCCAGCAGTTCCCAACTTGCTTACACTGAAGCTTTCTTT.